Listed below are T cell receptor beta chains from one sample, sequenced in a study of blood T cell repertoires in COVID-19. The repertoire was sequenced with immunoSEQ multiplex PCR; TCRdb's copy has only in-frame clones and lacks some. The table has 350,000 to 400,000 clones, around 87% seen once. Input material: PBMCs or T cells enriched from blood (not recorded which). The receptors come from a middle-aged man in a cohort exposed to, infected with or recovered from COVID-19 (not recorded which). Both conserved end residues are part of each CDR3. D genes are given only for firm matches. Clone size appears in some rows only: once, few, many, or a class for an expanded clone.

v_gene	d_gene	j_gene	abundance	CDR3nt	CDR3aa
TRBV5-1	TRBD1	TRBJ2-1	NA	TGCGCCAGCAGCCATGGGACAGCTGAAATGCAGTTCTTC	CASSHGTAEMQFF
TRBV9	TRBD1	TRBJ1-1	NA	TGTGCCAGCAGCGTAGTGGGACAGGGGGTGAACACTGAAGCTTTCTTT	CASSVVGQGVNTEAFF
TRBV29-1	NA	TRBJ1-1	once	TGCAGCGTTGAGACCCTAGGTAACACTGAAGCTTTCTTT	CSVETLGNTEAFF
TRBV3-1/TRBV3-2	NA	TRBJ1-5	few	TGTGCCAGCAGCCAAGACCCAGTTCAGCCCCAGCATTTT	CASSQDPVQPQHF
TRBV27	NA	TRBJ1-2	NA	TGTGCCAGCAGTTTTCGCGACAGGAGTGGCTACACCTTC	CASSFRDRSGYTF
TRBV19	TRBD1	TRBJ1-5	NA	TGTGCCAGTAGTATACAGGGGGCCCGTCAGCCCCAGCATTTT	CASSIQGARQPQHF
TRBV6-5	NA	TRBJ1-2	NA	TGTGCCAGCAGTTATCGTTCTTCCGAGGGAACGTATGGCTACACCTTC	CASSYRSSEGTYGYTF
TRBV7-2	TRBD2	TRBJ2-1	NA	TGTGCCAGCAGCTATCTAGCGGGAGGGCCCTATGAGCAGTTCTTC	CASSYLAGGPYEQFF
TRBV30	NA	TRBJ1-1	NA	TGTGCCTGGAGTGGCGGCGGCCTTGAAGCTTTCTTT	CAWSGGGLEAFF
TRBV4-2	NA	TRBJ2-7	NA	TGTGCCAGCAGCCAAGACCCGACAGTAATCTACGAGCAGTACTTC	CASSQDPTVIYEQYF
TRBV10-1	TRBD1	TRBJ1-1	NA	TGCGCCAGCAGTGCGACAGGGCAAGGCCTCACTGAAGCTTTCTTT	CASSATGQGLTEAFF
TRBV30	TRBD1	TRBJ2-7	NA	TGTGCCTGGAGTGCGGGACAGGCAAACTACGAGCAGTACTTC	CAWSAGQANYEQYF
TRBV19	NA	TRBJ1-5	NA	TGTGCCAGTAGTATTGGGAGGGCGCAAGGCCAGCCCCAGCATTTT	CASSIGRAQGQPQHF
TRBV9	NA	TRBJ1-6	NA	TGTGCCAGCAGCGTAGGTCAGGGGCTCTCCTATAATTCACCCCTCCACTTT	CASSVGQGLSYNSPLHF
TRBV19	TRBD2	TRBJ2-7	NA	TGTGCCAGTAGTCCCGGGACTAGCGGGAGATACGAGCAGTACTTC	CASSPGTSGRYEQYF
TRBV18	TRBD2	TRBJ2-1	NA	TGTGCCAGCTCACCACCGGGACTAGCCTACAATGAGCAGTTCTTC	CASSPPGLAYNEQFF
TRBV12-5	NA	TRBJ1-3	NA	TGTGCTAGTGGTTTGGTAGTGAGGGCCCGTGGAAACACCATATATTTT	CASGLVVRARGNTIYF
TRBV15	NA	TRBJ1-5	NA	TGTGCCACCAGCAGAGATAAGGGGTTGCAGCCCCAGCATTTT	CATSRDKGLQPQHF
TRBV6-5	NA	TRBJ1-1	NA	TGTGCCAGCGGGCAGGTGGGCGAAGCTGAAGCTTTCTTT	CASGQVGEAEAFF
TRBV5-1	TRBD2	TRBJ2-1	NA	TGCGCCAGCAGCTTGGGGCTAGCGGGAGATGAGCAGTTCTTC	CASSLGLAGDEQFF
TRBV3-1/TRBV3-2	TRBD2	TRBJ2-3	NA	TGTGCCAGCAGCTCCTCGACTAGCGGTCGCACAGATACGCAGTATTTT	CASSSSTSGRTDTQYF
TRBV27	TRBD1	TRBJ2-7	NA	TGTGCCAGCAGTTTACGGGGACAGGTGCACGAGCAGTACTTC	CASSLRGQVHEQYF
TRBV7-6	TRBD1	TRBJ1-3	NA	TGTGCCAGCAGCCTATCCAGGGGGCACCTCTCTGGAAACACCATATATTTT	CASSLSRGHLSGNTIYF
TRBV7-3	TRBD1	TRBJ1-6	NA	TGTGCCAGCAGACGCGACAGGGGGTCACCCCTCCACTTT	CASRRDRGSPLHF
TRBV10-2	NA	TRBJ2-4	NA	TGCGCCAGCTGGGGGGGCTCTCGGAATGGGGCCAAAAACATTCAGTACTTC	CASWGGSRNGAKNIQYF
TRBV6-5	TRBD2	TRBJ2-3	NA	TGTGCCAGCAGTTACTCGACTAGCGGTTTCACAGATACGCAGTATTTT	CASSYSTSGFTDTQYF
TRBV19	TRBD1	TRBJ1-6	NA	TGTGCCAGTAGGAAACGGGACAGGGATTCACCCCTCCACTTT	CASRKRDRDSPLHF
TRBV4-2	TRBD1	TRBJ1-2	NA	TGTGCCAGCAGCCAAGAAGCGACAGGGTTTGTTGGCTACACCTTC	CASSQEATGFVGYTF